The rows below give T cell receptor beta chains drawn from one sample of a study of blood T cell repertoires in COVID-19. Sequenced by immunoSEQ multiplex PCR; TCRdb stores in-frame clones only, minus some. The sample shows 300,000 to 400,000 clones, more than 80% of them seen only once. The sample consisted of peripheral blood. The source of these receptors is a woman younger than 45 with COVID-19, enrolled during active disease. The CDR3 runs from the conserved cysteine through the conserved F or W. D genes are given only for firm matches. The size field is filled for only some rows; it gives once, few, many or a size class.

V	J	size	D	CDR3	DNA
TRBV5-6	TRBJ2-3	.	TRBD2	CASSQGLATDTQYF	TGTGCCAGCAGCCAGGGACTAGCAACAGATACGCAGTATTTT
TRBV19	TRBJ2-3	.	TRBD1	CASSIRQGANTQYF	TGTGCCAGTAGTATCCGGCAGGGGGCAAATACGCAGTATTTT
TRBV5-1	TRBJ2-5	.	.	CASSLDRLEETQYF	TGCGCCAGCAGCTTGGACAGGTTAGAAGAGACCCAGTACTTC
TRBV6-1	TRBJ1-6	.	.	CASSESRRGNSPLHF	TGTGCCAGCAGTGAATCCCGCAGGGGTAATTCACCCCTCCACTTT
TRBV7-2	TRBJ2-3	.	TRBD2	CASSLGAGEADTQYF	TGTGCCAGCAGCTTAGGGGCGGGAGAGGCAGATACGCAGTATTTT
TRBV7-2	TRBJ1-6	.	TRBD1	CASSLVQGIEGSPLHF	TGTGCCAGCAGCTTAGTACAGGGGATCGAGGGTTCACCCCTCCACTTT
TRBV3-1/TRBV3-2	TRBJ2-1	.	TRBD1	CASSQSWTGDNEQFF	TGTGCCAGCAGCCAATCATGGACAGGGGACAATGAGCAGTTCTTC
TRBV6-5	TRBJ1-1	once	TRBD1	CASSYRQGAREAFF	TGTGCCAGCAGTTATAGACAGGGGGCGCGAGAAGCTTTCTTT
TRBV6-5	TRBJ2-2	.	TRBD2	CASRLAGAFTGELFF	TGTGCCAGCAGACTAGCGGGAGCGTTCACCGGGGAGCTGTTTTTT
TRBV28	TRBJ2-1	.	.	CASRAPNEQFF	TGTGCCAGCAGGGCTCCCAATGAGCAGTTCTTC
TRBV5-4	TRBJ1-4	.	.	CASSPDGLEEKLFF	TGTGCCAGCAGCCCCGACGGCCTGGAGGAAAAACTGTTTTTT
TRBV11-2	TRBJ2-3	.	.	CASSFPIAPRSTDTQYF	TGTGCCAGCAGCTTCCCCATTGCGCCACGGAGCACAGATACGCAGTATTTT
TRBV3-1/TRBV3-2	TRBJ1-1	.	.	CASSKDLEGSGEAFF	TGTGCCAGCAGTAAGGACCTGGAGGGGTCGGGTGAAGCTTTCTTT
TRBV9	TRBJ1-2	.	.	CASSAGNTNYGYTF	TGTGCCAGCAGCGCAGGTAATACTAACTATGGCTACACCTTC
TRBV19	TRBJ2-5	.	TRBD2	CASSIGDPPPGLARETQYF	TGTGCCAGTAGTATAGGGGACCCTCCACCGGGACTAGCGAGGGAGACCCAGTACTTC